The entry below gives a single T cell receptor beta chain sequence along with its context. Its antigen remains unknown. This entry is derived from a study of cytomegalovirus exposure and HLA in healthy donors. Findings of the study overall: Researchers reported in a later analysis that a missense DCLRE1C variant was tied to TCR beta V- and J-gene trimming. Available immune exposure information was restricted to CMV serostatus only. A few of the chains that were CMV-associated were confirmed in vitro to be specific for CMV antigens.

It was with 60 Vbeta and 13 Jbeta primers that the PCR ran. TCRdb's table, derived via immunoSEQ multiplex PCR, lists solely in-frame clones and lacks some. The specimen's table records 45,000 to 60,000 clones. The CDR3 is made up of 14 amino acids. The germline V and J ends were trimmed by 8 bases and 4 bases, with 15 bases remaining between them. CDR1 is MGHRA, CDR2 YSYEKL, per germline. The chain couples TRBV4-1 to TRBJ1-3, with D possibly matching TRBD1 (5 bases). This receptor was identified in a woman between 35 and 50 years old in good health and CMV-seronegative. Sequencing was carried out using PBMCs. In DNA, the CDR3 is TGCGCCAGCGGCAGGGAAGGATCCGGAAACACCATATATTTT. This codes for CASGREGSGNTIYF.